The 21 T cell receptor beta chains listed next were all sequenced from one sample in a study of cytomegalovirus exposure and HLA in healthy donors (dated by TCRdb to the late 2010s). The method was the immunoSEQ multiplex PCR assay. The source is immuneACCESS, and TCRdb retained only in-frame sequences with V and J called. Part of the clones is not carried over; for the studies checked, unresolved V genes explain less than half of this, and the remainder is unexplained. Recorded for this sample are tens of thousands of clones; about 93% of them occurred a single time. The top ten hold about 0.6% of the sample. Sequenced material: PBMCs. The receptors shown here come from a woman between 18 and 30 years old in good health and CMV-seronegative.

CDR3 nucleotide sequence: TGTGCCAGCCAATTCGGACAGGGAGTCAATCAGCCCCAGCATTTT. It yields the protein CASQFGQGVNQPQHF. The genes are TRBV25-1 and TRBJ1-5; the match to TRBD1 covers 8 bases. With 8 bases clipped from V and 3 bases from J, the junction kept 9 bases outside the gene matches. Per germline, CDR1 MGHDK and CDR2 SYGVNS. The CDR3 loop spans 15 amino acids.

V and J are TRBV7-2 and TRBJ2-1; 7 bases are a match to TRBD1. J was trimmed by 5 bases and V by 1 base; bases with no gene match: 14. The CDR3 is 18 residues long. CDR1 and CDR2 (germline): SGHTA, FQGNSA. CDR3 nucleotide sequence: TGTGCCAGCAGCTTAGGATCCCTGACCGACAGGGCCCACAATGAGCAGTTCTTC. Amino acid sequence: CASSLGSLTDRAHNEQFF.

The CDR3 spells CASSFRSSGQETQYF. The CDR3 nucleotides read TGCGCCAGCAGCTTTCGTTCCAGCGGACAAGAGACCCAGTACTTC. This chain uses TRBV5-1 with TRBJ2-5; a possible D gene is TRBD2 (5 bases). Trimming left V 2 bases short and J 2 bases short, with 13 bases between. This CDR3 is 15 amino acids long. Looked up from germline, CDR1 is SGHRS and CDR2 is YFSETQ.

The chain is built from TRBV7-6 and TRBJ2-1; 7 bases line up with TRBD2. With 0 bases clipped from V and 3 bases from J, the junction kept 8 bases outside the gene matches. Germline V gene sequence: CDR1 SGHVS, CDR2 FNYEAQ. This CDR3 comprises 17 residues. CDR3 coding DNA: TGTGCCAGCAGCTTAGCCTCTAGCGGAAGACTCTACAATGAGCAGTTCTTC. Its protein product is CASSLASSGRLYNEQFF.

The chain employs TRBV7-3 and TRBJ1-2; the match to TRBD1 covers 8 bases. CDR3 length: 15 residues. The germline V gene encodes CDR1 SGHTA and CDR2 FQGTGA. The V and J ends lost 5 bases and 1 base, in that order; junction bases with no gene match: 6. CDR3: CASSPGTGVNYGYTF. The CDR3 DNA reads TGTGCCAGCAGCCCCGGGACAGGAGTTAACTATGGCTACACCTTC.

The chain is built from TRBV4-1 and TRBJ2-3; TRBD2 aligns across 9 bases. Trimming cost V 0 bases and J 3 bases; bases outside gene matches: 13. From germline, CDR1 is MGHRA and CDR2 YSYEKL. The CDR3 extends over 19 amino acids. CDR3 sequence (DNA): TGCGCCAGCAGCCAAGAAGGTGGGCCGGCGGGGGGGCGGACAGATACGCAGTATTTT. Encoded protein: CASSQEGGPAGGRTDTQYF.

V is TRBV27 and J is TRBJ2-2, with D perhaps matching TRBD2 (5 bases). From germline, CDR1 is MNHEY and CDR2 SMNVEV (reference sequence). The length of the CDR3 is 14 residues. The V gene lost 5 bases and the J gene lost 4 bases, with 11 bases spanning the gap. Here the CDR3 reads CASSPYRGTGELFF. As DNA, the CDR3 is TGTGCCAGCAGTCCCTATCGGGGCACCGGGGAGCTGTTTTTT.

The rearrangement links TRBV6-5 to TRBJ2-7; the match to TRBD2 covers 7 bases. CDR3 size: 16 residues. The J segment lost 2 bases and the V segment lost 0 bases, leaving 7 bases of the junction unmatched. Germline CDR1 and CDR2: MNHEY and SVGAGI. The CDR3 DNA reads TGTGCCAGCAGTTACTCAGTGGGGGGGAAGACCTACGAGCAGTACTTC. Translating it yields CASSYSVGGKTYEQYF.

This chain joins TRBV18 and TRBJ1-5; TRBD1 aligns across 8 bases. The CDR3 runs to 16 residues. The junction had 6 bases not matched to a gene; V was cut back by 3 bases and J by 2 bases. Germline CDR1 reads KGHSH; CDR2 reads LQKENI. The CDR3 DNA reads TGTGCCAGCTCACCGGAGCTACAGGGGGGCAATCAGCCCCAGCATTTT. Translation: CASSPELQGGNQPQHF.

The CDR3 spells CASSARDTEAFF. The CDR3 bases are TGTGCCAGCAGCGCCAGGGATACTGAAGCTTTCTTT. The chain recombines TRBV9 with TRBJ1-1, with D tentatively TRBD1 (5 bases). Germline CDR1 and CDR2: SGDLS and YYNGEE. The CDR3 sequence is 12 residues long. The V end lost 3 bases, the J end lost 5 bases, and 8 bases lay between the germline ends.

V is TRBV18 and J is TRBJ1-3, with unresolved D. Germline loops: CDR1 KGHSH, CDR2 LQKENI. CDR3 length: 15 residues. Trimming left V 3 bases short and J 1 base short, with 10 bases between. The CDR3: CASSPPSRSGNTIYF. CDR3 DNA sequence: TGTGCCAGCTCACCCCCTTCCAGGTCTGGAAACACCATATATTTT. The full variable domain, rest sourced from reference TRBV18 and TRBJ1-3, is NAGVMQNPRHLVRRRGQEARLRCSPMKGHSHVYWYRQLPEEGLKFMVYLQKENIIDESGMPKERFSAEFPKEGPSILRIQQVVRGDSAAYFCASSPPSRSGNTIYFGEGSWLTVV.

The gene calls are TRBV28 and TRBJ1-6; D remains ambiguous. CDR3 length equals 11 residues. Trimming took 3 bases from V and 9 from J, leaving 3 bases between them. Germline V gene lookup returns CDR1 MDHEN and CDR2 SYDVKM. CDR3 coding DNA: TGTGCCAGCAGTTTCAGTTCACCCCTCCACTTT. Translating gives CASSFSSPLHF.

The genes are TRBV27 and TRBJ2-3, with D tentatively TRBD2 (5 bases). Germline CDR1 is MNHEY and CDR2 is SMNVEV (reference sequence). CDR3 length equals 11 residues. The V and J ends lost 4 bases and 9 bases respectively, with 8 bases between them. CDR3 bases: TGTGCCAGCAGTTCGGGGTCCACGCAGTATTTT. It yields the protein CASSSGSTQYF.

The gene calls are TRBV28 and TRBJ1-2; 9 nucleotides match TRBD1. This CDR3 has 15 amino acids. Germline V gene data show CDR1 as MDHEN and CDR2 as SYDVKM. V shed 6 bases and J 2 bases; nucleotides not matched to a gene: 7. This CDR3 is CASRGVGTGNYGYTF. In DNA form, the CDR3 reads TGTGCCAGCAGGGGCGTCGGGACAGGGAACTATGGCTACACCTTC.

The chain uses TRBV13 and TRBJ2-1; TRBD1 matches at 7 bases. CDR3 length: 17 residues. V lost 2 bases and J lost 5; bases outside the gene matches: 12. Germline V gene data show CDR1 as PRHDT and CDR2 as FYEKMQ (reference sequence). CDR3 sequence: CASSLFLGQTLDNEQFF. The CDR3 coding sequence is TGTGCCAGCAGCTTATTTCTGGGACAGACCCTGGACAATGAGCAGTTCTTC.

The V and J genes are TRBV27 and TRBJ2-3, with D perhaps matching TRBD1 (5 bases). V dropped 6 bases and J dropped 4 bases, with 17 bases sitting between them. The CDR3 length is 15 residues. Germline assignment: CDR1 MNHEY and CDR2 SMNVEV (reference sequence). As DNA, the CDR3 is TGTGCCAGCAGCCCTAGACAGAGCTTGGCAGATACGCAGTATTTT. Its protein product is CASSPRQSLADTQYF.

This rearrangement joins TRBV28 to TRBJ1-2, with a possible D match to TRBD1 (6 bases). The CDR3 is 14 amino acids. CDR1 and CDR2 from the germline V gene are MDHEN and SYDVKM. The V end was cut by 7 bases, the J end by 4 bases, with 16 bases between. The CDR3 region has the DNA TGTGCCAGCACCGGCTGGGAGGGGGGCTATGGCTACACCTTC. Its protein product is CASTGWEGGYGYTF.

This chain connects TRBV18 to TRBJ1-5; TRBD1 matches 7 bases. V was clipped by 0 bases and J by 5 bases; unmatched bases: 7. Germline V gene sequence: CDR1 KGHSH, CDR2 LQKENI. The CDR3 loop spans 16 amino acids. This CDR3 is CASSPPGRGRHQPQHF. The CDR3, as DNA: TGTGCCAGCTCACCACCTGGCAGGGGGAGGCATCAGCCCCAGCATTTT.

The V call is TRBV5-4, the J call TRBJ2-2, with 9 bases matching TRBD1. J gave up 5 bases and V 4 bases, and 3 bases lay outside the gene matches. In germline, CDR1 is SGHNT, CDR2 YYREEE (reference sequence). The CDR3 totals 14 residues. The CDR3 reads CASSTGQGTGELFF. The CDR3 DNA reads TGTGCCAGCAGCACGGGACAGGGAACCGGGGAGCTGTTTTTT.

This clone was recorded a few times. The chain carries TRBV7-9 and TRBJ2-7, with 8 bases lining up with TRBD1. This CDR3 has 15 amino acids. The V and J ends lost 0 bases and 7 bases, in that order; junction bases with no gene match: 8. CDR1 is SEHNR and CDR2 is FQNEAQ in the germline V gene (reference sequence). The CDR3 nucleotides read TGTGCCAGCAGCTTAGCCCCGCAGGGGGCTAAAGAGCAGTACTTC. It codes for CASSLAPQGAKEQYF.

The rearrangement joins TRBV5-1 to TRBJ2-7; D not certain. V lost 4 bases to trimming and J lost 0 bases, with 14 bases between them. Germline V gene sequence: CDR1 SGHRS, CDR2 YFSETQ. The CDR3 is 15 amino acids. This CDR3 is CASSPRRWSSYEQYF. The CDR3 DNA reads as TGCGCCAGCAGCCCTCGACGGTGGAGCTCCTACGAGCAGTACTTC. The complete variable domain, with remaining parts taken from reference TRBV5-1 and TRBJ2-7, reads KAGVTQTPRYLIKTRGQQVTLSCSPISGHRSVSWYQQTPGQGLQFLFEYFSETQRNKGNFPGRFSGRQFSNSRSEMNVSTLELGDSALYLCASSPRRWSSYEQYFGPGTRLTVT.